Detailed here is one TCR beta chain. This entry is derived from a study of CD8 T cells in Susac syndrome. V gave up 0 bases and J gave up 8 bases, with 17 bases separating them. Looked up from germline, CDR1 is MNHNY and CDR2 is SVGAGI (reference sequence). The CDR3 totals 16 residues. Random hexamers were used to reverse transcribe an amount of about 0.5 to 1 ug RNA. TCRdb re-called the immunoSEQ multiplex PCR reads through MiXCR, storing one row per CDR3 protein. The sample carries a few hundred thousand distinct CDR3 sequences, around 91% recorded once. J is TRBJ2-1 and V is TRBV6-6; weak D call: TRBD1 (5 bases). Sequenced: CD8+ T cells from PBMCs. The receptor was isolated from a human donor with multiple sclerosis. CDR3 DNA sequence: TGTGCCAGCAGTTACTCAGGCGGAGCTACAGGCGATGAGCAGTTCTTC. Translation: CASSYSGGATGDEQFF.